This T cell receptor beta chain is drawn from a study of blood T cell repertoires in COVID-19. About the study: From the United States, Italy and Spain came samples of acute and convalescent COVID-19.

CDR1 is SGHAT, CDR2 FQNNGV, per germline. V lost 5 bases, J lost 2 bases, and 6 bases stayed unmatched. This CDR3 contains 16 residues. As handled by the study authors: Estimated nucleated cell counts came from reference gene primer amplification. Profiled with immunoSEQ multiplex PCR; TCRdb holds only in-frame clones, not every one. The V and J calls and clone size were taken over from that table, and D and trimming were inferred from the DNA. The sample carries 200,000 or so clones, roughly 80% recorded once. This TCR came from a man between 60 and 70 years old with active or convalescent COVID-19. The genes are TRBV11-2 and TRBJ1-4; 9 positions agree with TRBD1. Sequenced material: peripheral blood. In nucleotides, the CDR3 is TGTGCCAGCAGCCGCCGAGGGACAGGGACTAATGAAAAACTGTTTTTT. Translation: CASSRRGTGTNEKLFF.